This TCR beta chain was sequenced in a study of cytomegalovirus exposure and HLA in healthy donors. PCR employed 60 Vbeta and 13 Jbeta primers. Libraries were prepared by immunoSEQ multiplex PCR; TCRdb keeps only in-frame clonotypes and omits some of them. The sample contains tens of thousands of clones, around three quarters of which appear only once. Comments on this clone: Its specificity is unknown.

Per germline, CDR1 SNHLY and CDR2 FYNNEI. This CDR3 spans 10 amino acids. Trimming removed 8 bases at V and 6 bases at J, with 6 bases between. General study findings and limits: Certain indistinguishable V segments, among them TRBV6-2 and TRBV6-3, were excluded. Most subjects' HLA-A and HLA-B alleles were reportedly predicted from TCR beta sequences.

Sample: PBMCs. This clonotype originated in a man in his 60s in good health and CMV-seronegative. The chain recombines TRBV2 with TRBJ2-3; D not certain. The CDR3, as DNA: TGTGCCAGCTTCCAGGATACGCAGTATTTT. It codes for CASFQDTQYF.